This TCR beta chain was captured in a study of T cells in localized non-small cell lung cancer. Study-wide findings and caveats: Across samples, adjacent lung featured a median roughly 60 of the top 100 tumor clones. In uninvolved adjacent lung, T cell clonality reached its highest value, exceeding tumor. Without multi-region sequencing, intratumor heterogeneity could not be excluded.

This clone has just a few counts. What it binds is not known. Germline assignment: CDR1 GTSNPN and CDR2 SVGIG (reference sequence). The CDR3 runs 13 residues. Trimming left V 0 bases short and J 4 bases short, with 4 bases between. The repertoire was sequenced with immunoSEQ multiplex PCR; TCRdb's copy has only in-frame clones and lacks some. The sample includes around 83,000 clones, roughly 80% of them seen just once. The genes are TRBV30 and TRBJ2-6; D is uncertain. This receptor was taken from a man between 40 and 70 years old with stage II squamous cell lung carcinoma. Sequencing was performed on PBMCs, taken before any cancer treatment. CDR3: CAWSVTGANVLTF. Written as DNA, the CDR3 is TGTGCCTGGAGTGTGACCGGGGCCAACGTCCTGACTTTC.